This entry concerns a single TCR beta chain. Its antigen is currently not known. No base-level quality is on record; no much larger clone is a single base apart. The CDR3 regions of human TCRbeta chains were subjected to immunosequencing. Per the authors' processing: TCRs in the repertoires were matched against a reference library of SARS-CoV-2-specific TCRs that had been generated with the MIRA antigen-specificity platform. Breadth was defined as the fraction of unique TCRs that were SARS-CoV-2-associated, and depth was defined as the fraction of total T cells that were SARS-CoV-2-associated. Using the MIRA data, every spike-specific TCR was mapped to the spike region that the TCR reacted to and assigned to either a CD4 or a CD8 class. Log10-transformed breadth and depth values were compared by one-way ANOVA with Sidak's multiple comparisons tests. Here the immuneACCESS table is served through TCRdb, limited to in-frame sequences with V and J called. Missing clones are a known gap in these copies; in checked studies unresolved V genes cover under half, and the rest lacks a known reason. V, J and clone size were drawn from that table, and D and trimming were deduced from the DNA. The sample table contains 100,000 or so clones; only one count was recorded for about 87% of them. The leading ten clones occupy 9.5% to 13% of the sample.

The source of the sample is a study of T cell responses to AZD1222 COVID-19 vaccine (dated by TCRdb to the early 2020s). For the study in its entirety: A total of roughly 240 trial participants underwent TCR sequencing, of whom about 210 received two doses of AZD1222 and some 25 received two doses of the MenACWY control vaccine. Trial participants were enrolled into age subgroups of 18-55, 56-69 and 70-plus years, which contained approximately 150, 28 and 58 TCR-sequenced participants, respectively.

CDR1 and CDR2 were assigned from the germline V gene as MGHRA and YSYEKL. Trimming leaves V shorter by 0 bases and J shorter by 6 bases, with the junction holding 10 bases beyond the gene matches. The CDR3 covers 17 residues, taking in both the cysteine and the phenylalanine. This entry keeps only the CDR3 DNA: 51 bases, framed from base 1. Taken with the paper, the label for time point translates to: about 28 days (+/-7) after the second vaccine dose. AZD1222 recipients with second doses at about 4 weeks or about 12 weeks were pooled, because spike-specific TCR depth and breadth did not differ between schedules. Vaccinee samples came from UK trials COV001 and COV002, including a single-blind randomized controlled phase 2/3 trial of AZD1222 (ChAdOx1 nCoV-19) in healthy adults. For TCRbeta chain sequencing, PBMC samples from trial participants were taken at day 0 and at day 28 after the second dose.

The investigation overall reported the following: The 56-69-year group was small, and its depth increase did not reach significance, likely because of low power. Reportedly, close to half of the unique spike-specific TCRs recognized epitopes lying outside the regions that are mutated in the B.1.351 and B.1.1.7 variants. Vaccine-associated CD4 TCRs spanned the whole spike protein, with dominant responses in regions 160-218 and 743-854. Spike-specific TCR breadth and depth rose significantly after two AZD1222 doses compared with day 0 and with MenACWY recipients. Participants were mostly white British and included more females than males, and it was suggested by the authors that clonal diversity may have been underestimated. Because no day 14 peak-response samples were available, repertoires were characterized only after the peak T cell response. Conclusions about previously exposed vaccinees are limited because only a handful of AZD1222 recipients were SARS-CoV-2 seropositive at baseline.

Sample: peripheral blood, taken 28 days after the second AZD1222 dose. The chain uses TRBV4-1 and TRBJ1-4; 7 bases in between match TRBD1. The clonotype was recovered from an adult who received the AZD1222 COVID-19 vaccine. CDR3 sequence: CASSQELGRTGYEKLFF. DNA sequence: TGCGCCAGCAGCCAAGAACTGGGGAGGACAGGATATGAAAAACTGTTTTTT.